The rows below give T cell receptor beta chains drawn from one sample of a study of spatial heterogeneity in lung cancer. Each CDR3 protein is one row after TCRdb ran MiXCR on the 5' RACE reads. This sample has roughly 6,000 distinct CDR3 sequences; approximately 4.9% occur once, and the top ten carry about a quarter. Here the sequenced sample was lung tumor tissue, taken at surgery. The receptors were sampled from a male donor with early-stage non-small cell lung cancer. Each CDR3 is given with its conserved first and last residue. A D gene is named only where the DNA matches it firmly. Some rows have no size entry. The others give once, few or many, or a class for an expanded clone.

d_gene	v_gene	j_gene	abundance	CDR3nt	CDR3aa
NA	TRBV9	TRBJ2-2	medium-sized	TGTGCCAGCAGCGTAGAGGAATCTCGGCTGGCCGGGGAGCTGTTTTTT	CASSVEESRLAGELFF
NA	TRBV3-1	TRBJ2-1	NA	TGTGCCAGCAGCCAAAAATCCCTCTTAGCAGGATACAATGAGCAGTTCTTC	CASSQKSLLAGYNEQFF
TRBD1	TRBV2	TRBJ2-7	NA	TGTGCCGGCCAGGGACAGTCGACCTACGAGCAGTACTTC	CAGQGQSTYEQYF
NA	TRBV6-5	TRBJ2-7	many	TGTGCCAGCAGTAACTACGACGGAACCTACGAGCAGTACTTC	CASSNYDGTYEQYF
TRBD1	TRBV3-1	TRBJ1-2	large	TGTGCCAGCAGCCATTCCGGGACAGGGGGCGATTTGTCGTATGGCTACACCTTC	CASSHSGTGGDLSYGYTF
NA	TRBV7-2	TRBJ2-7	many	TGTGCCAGCAGCTTAGCTCCGGACTCCTACGAGCAGTACTTC	CASSLAPDSYEQYF
NA	TRBV6-2/TRBV6-3	TRBJ1-5	many	TGTGCCAGCGCGACAGCTAATAGCAATCAGCCCCAGCATTTT	CASATANSNQPQHF
NA	TRBV6-2/TRBV6-3	TRBJ2-3	many	TGTGCCAGCAGTTACTCGAGAGAAAGTGCGCAGTATTTT	CASSYSRESAQYF
NA	TRBV6-1	TRBJ2-7	many	TGTGCCAGCAGTGAAGGCAGTGCAGGGTTGGGCGAGCAGTACTTC	CASSEGSAGLGEQYF
TRBD1	TRBV4-2	TRBJ2-7	medium-sized	TGTGCCAGCAGCCCTGACCCATTGACAGGGACCTGGGAGGAGCAGTACTTC	CASSPDPLTGTWEEQYF
TRBD1	TRBV28	TRBJ2-7	many	TGTGCCAGCAGCCCTACAGGGGTAGGCTCCTACGAGCAGTACTTC	CASSPTGVGSYEQYF
NA	TRBV7-7	TRBJ1-3	many	TGTGCTAGCAGCGAAGCGGGGCCAGGAAACACCATATATTTT	CASSEAGPGNTIYF
NA	TRBV4-1	TRBJ2-5	medium-sized	TGCGCCAGCGAGGGAGAGGGAAAGGAGACCCAGTACTTC	CASEGEGKETQYF
TRBD2	TRBV20-1	TRBJ2-1	many	TGCAGTGCAAACCCAGCGGGGGGGCCGGAGAATGAGCAGTTCTTC	CSANPAGGPENEQFF
TRBD1	TRBV2	TRBJ2-6	many	TGTGCCAGCACGGCACCGGGACAGGGTTTTTCTGGGGCCAACGTCCTGACTTTC	CASTAPGQGFSGANVLTF
NA	TRBV7-9	TRBJ2-3	medium-sized	TGTGCCAGCAGCTTAACGGGAGATACGCAGTATTTT	CASSLTGDTQYF
NA	TRBV6-6	TRBJ1-1	medium-sized	TGTGCCAGCACCACGGACGGACTGGGGACTGAAGCTTTCTTT	CASTTDGLGTEAFF
NA	TRBV5-6	TRBJ2-7	many	TGTGCCAGCAGCTTGGGCAGGGGAGGCCTCGAGCAGTACTTC	CASSLGRGGLEQYF
NA	TRBV10-3	TRBJ2-2	many	TGTGCCATCAGTGAGTCGGAGGGAACCACCGGGGAGCTGTTTTTT	CAISESEGTTGELFF
TRBD1	TRBV30	TRBJ1-3	medium-sized	TGTGCCTGGGTGGATCCCCCGGGACAGGGAAAAACTGGAAACACCATATATTTT	CAWVDPPGQGKTGNTIYF
TRBD2	TRBV12-3/TRBV12-4	TRBJ2-1	many	TGTGCCAGCAGGCGGACTAGCGGGAGCCTAAGTCCGTTCTTC	CASRRTSGSLSPFF
TRBD1	TRBV15	TRBJ2-5	many	TGTGCCACCAGCAGACCGGTTGGGGACAGCCAAGAGACCCAGTACTTC	CATSRPVGDSQETQYF